These 23 T cell receptor beta chains were all obtained from the same sample, sequenced in a study of identical twins (dated by TCRdb to the mid-2010s). The library was produced with 5' RACE. TCRdb lists the instrument as Illumina HiSeq 2000. Clones were called with MiXCR by TCRdb after fastp trimmed the public reads at Q25, and only in-frame beta chains were retained. Each record represents a unique CDR3 protein, reported with the most common genes and DNA among its rows. In this sample the table shows hundreds of thousands of distinct CDR3 sequences, under 8.5% of which occur a single time. The biggest ten clones account for 1.5% to 2% of the sample. Another study also made use of these data, one on yellow fever vaccine responses in identical twins.

The sample comprised PBMCs. These receptors were obtained from a woman in her late teens or twenties in good health.

The genes are TRBV9 and TRBJ2-1, with no clear D. The germline gives CDR1 SGDLS, CDR2 YYNGEE. Trimming removed 1 base at V and 6 bases at J, with 8 bases between. The CDR3 sequence is 13 residues long. The CDR3: CASSVTPSNEQFF. The CDR3 DNA reads as TGTGCCAGCAGCGTAACCCCTTCCAATGAGCAGTTCTTC.

This clonotype was seen a few times. J is TRBJ2-1 and V is TRBV5-1; D may match TRBD1 or TRBD2 (5 bases each). The CDR3 contains 17 residues. V was clipped by 6 bases and J by 5 bases, with 24 bases between them. Germline V gene lookup returns CDR1 SGHRS and CDR2 YFSETQ. CDR3 amino acids: CASTPTSGTRRDNEQFF. CDR3 coding DNA: TGCGCCAGCACCCCCACGTCAGGGACCCGTAGAGACAATGAGCAGTTCTTC. Using reference TRBV5-1 and TRBJ2-1 for the parts outside the CDR3, the full variable domain is KAGVTQTPRYLIKTRGQQVTLSCSPISGHRSVSWYQQTPGQGLQFLFEYFSETQRNKGNFPGRFSGRQFSNSRSEMNVSTLELGDSALYLCASTPTSGTRRDNEQFFGPGTRLTVL.

This clonotype was seen ten or more times. V usage is TRBV12-3 or TRBV12-4 and J usage is TRBJ2-1; D might be TRBD1 (5 bases). V lost 6 bases and J lost 3, with 21 bases in between. The CDR3 runs to 17 residues. The CDR3, as DNA: TGTGCCAGCAGCCCCACCATTAGGGGCCAAAGCTACAATGAGCAGTTCTTC. It specifies CASSPTIRGQSYNEQFF.

The chain uses TRBV20-1 and TRBJ2-2, with 9 bases fitting TRBD1. Germline V gives CDR1 DFQATT, CDR2 SNEGSKA (reference sequence). Losses at the gene ends were 7 bases for V and 4 bases for J; bases not matched to a gene: 7. The CDR3 length is 14 residues. The DNA of the CDR3 is TGCAGTGTCAGGACAGGGGCGATCACCGGGGAGCTGTTTTTT. Residues: CSVRTGAITGELFF.

This clonotype was seen many times. This rearrangement joins TRBV12-3 or TRBV12-4 to TRBJ2-7; possibly TRBD1 for D (6 bases). V was pared by 2 bases and J by 3 bases, with 11 bases between. The CDR3 is made up of 14 amino acids. As DNA, the CDR3 is TGTGCCAGCAGTTTACGTGGACAGAACTACGAGCAGTACTTC. Translated, it gives CASSLRGQNYEQYF.

The chain has TRBV2 and TRBJ2-7, with a tentative D call TRBD2 (6 bases). Germline CDR1 and CDR2: SNHLY and FYNNEI. The V end lost 6 bases, the J end lost 3 bases, and 15 bases lay between the germline ends. The CDR3 is 14 amino acids. CDR3 nucleotides: TGTGCCAGCAGGCGTGGTAGCGGAGACTACGAGCAGTACTTC. It specifies CASRRGSGDYEQYF.

This clonotype was recorded at least ten times. The chain uses TRBV6-5 and TRBJ2-5; 9 nucleotides align to TRBD1. The CDR3 length is 14 residues. The V gene end was trimmed by 2 bases and the J gene end by 5 bases; junction bases not matched to a gene: 3. Germline lookup yields CDR1 MNHEY and CDR2 SVGAGI. The CDR3 loop reads CASSYGTGRETQYF. CDR3 DNA: TGTGCCAGCAGTTACGGGACAGGGAGGGAGACCCAGTACTTC.

CDR3 DNA sequence: TGTGCCAGCAGCTTAGGACGGTTTGTTCTGGGTGGCTACACCTTC. It encodes CASSLGRFVLGGYTF. V and J are TRBV7-9 and TRBJ1-2; no firm D call. From germline, CDR1 is SEHNR and CDR2 FQNEAQ (reference sequence). The CDR3 length is 15 residues. V lost 1 base and J 7 bases, leaving 16 bases between the germline ends. Variable domain in full (rest from reference TRBV7-9 and TRBJ1-2): DTGVSQNPRHKITKRGQNVTFRCDPISEHNRLYWYRQTLGQGPEFLTYFQNEAQLEKSRLLSDRFSAERPKGSFSTLEIQRTEQGDSAMYLCASSLGRFVLGGYTFGSGTRLTVV.

This clonotype was seen a handful of times. The gene calls are TRBV9 and TRBJ2-1; 13 bases agree with TRBD2. This CDR3 contains 16 residues. Unmatched junction bases numbered 7, after V lost 2 bases and J lost 8 bases. Per the germline V gene, CDR1 is SGDLS and CDR2 is YYNGEE. CDR3 sequence: CASSVTSGGSTDEQFF. The CDR3 DNA is TGTGCCAGCAGCGTGACTAGCGGGGGGTCTACGGATGAGCAGTTCTTC.

This clonotype has more than one count but fewer than ten. The V gene is TRBV18, the J gene TRBJ2-5; TRBD2 matches at 12 bases. With 3 bases clipped from V and 2 bases from J, the junction kept 10 bases outside the gene matches. The CDR3 has 18 amino acids. Germline values: CDR1 KGHSH, CDR2 LQKENI. DNA of the CDR3: TGTGCCAGCTCACCCCCAAGGACTAGCGGGACCATTCAAGAGACCCAGTACTTC. Translation gives CASSPPRTSGTIQETQYF.

This clonotype has only a few counts. Since no conserved phenylalanine or tryptophan closes the CDR3, a read error is the likely cause. V is TRBV5-6 and J is TRBJ2-3, with 10 positions matching TRBD1. Germline V lookup: CDR1 SGHDT, CDR2 YYEEEE. V dropped 1 base and J dropped 9; count of bases not matched to a gene: 8. The CDR3 length is 15 residues. CDR3 in amino acids: CASSLTGTGVPTQYL. The CDR3 bases are TGTGCCAGCAGCTTGACCGGGACAGGGGTTCCGACGCAGTATCTT.

This clonotype was counted a few times. V usage is TRBV12-3 or TRBV12-4 and J usage is TRBJ2-3, with D perhaps TRBD1 or TRBD2 (5 bases each). Trimming took off 5 bases at V and 4 bases at J, with 13 bases between the two ends. This CDR3 comprises 14 residues. This CDR3 reads CASSGGPAADTQYF. The CDR3 region has the DNA TGTGCCAGCAGTGGGGGTCCGGCCGCAGATACGCAGTATTTT.

In this sample, this clonotype turned up a few times. The chain uses TRBV3-1 and TRBJ1-2, with TRBD1 matching over 8 bases. Germline V gene lookup returns CDR1 LGHDT and CDR2 YNNKEL (reference sequence). Unmatched junction bases numbered 2, after V lost 2 bases and J lost 3 bases. This CDR3 comprises 14 residues. The CDR3 protein is CASSQMGQDYGYTF. In nucleotides, the CDR3 is TGTGCCAGCAGCCAAATGGGACAGGACTATGGCTACACCTTC.

This clonotype turned up a few times. The V gene is TRBV20-1, the J gene TRBJ2-5, with D perhaps TRBD1 (6 bases). Trimming removed 5 bases at V and 2 bases at J, with 12 bases between. The CDR3 contains 13 residues. CDR1 and CDR2 from the germline V gene are DFQATT and SNEGSKA (reference sequence). The CDR3, as DNA: TGCAGTGCTCGCCCTACAGGGCAAGAGACCCAGTACTTC. This encodes CSARPTGQETQYF.

The chain employs TRBV7-9 and TRBJ2-2; maybe TRBD1 (5 bases). CDR3 length: 13 residues. The V and J ends lost 6 bases and 4 bases respectively, with 9 bases between them. Germline-derived CDR1 and CDR2 are SEHNR and FQNEAQ (reference sequence). The CDR3 protein is CASRPGPTGELFF. CDR3 coding DNA: TGTGCCAGCAGACCAGGGCCCACCGGGGAGCTGTTTTTT.

This clonotype was seen more than once but under ten times. This chain joins TRBV3-1 and TRBJ2-3; D gene ambiguous. The CDR3 sequence is 16 residues long. V was cut by 0 bases and J by 5 bases, with 15 bases left in between. CDR1 and CDR2 from the germline V gene are LGHDT and YNNKEL (reference sequence). CDR3 DNA: TGTGCCAGCAGCCAAGATATCTCCCCACCCGGAGATACGCAGTATTTT. It specifies CASSQDISPPGDTQYF.

The chain carries TRBV10-1 and TRBJ2-3; 9 positions match TRBD1. Germline assignment: CDR1 WNHNN and CDR2 SYGVQD (reference sequence). The V and J ends lost 8 bases and 4 bases, in that order; junction bases with no gene match: 7. The CDR3 has 14 residues. The CDR3 DNA sequence: TGCGCCAGCGCCGCGGGACAGGGTGCAGATACGCAGTATTTT. Protein sequence: CASAAGQGADTQYF.

V gene TRBV19 combines with J gene TRBJ2-2; 9 positions match TRBD1. Germline V gene data show CDR1 as LNHDA and CDR2 as SQIVND (reference sequence). The CDR3 extends over 15 amino acids. The V gene end was trimmed by 9 bases and the J gene end by 4 bases; junction bases not matched to a gene: 9. CDR3 sequence (DNA): TGTGCCAGCCGGGACAGGGTGTATGGCACCGGGGAGCTGTTTTTT. It is translated as CASRDRVYGTGELFF.

This clonotype was counted a few times. The J gene is TRBJ2-7, the V gene TRBV20-1; D assignment may be TRBD1 or TRBD2 (7 bases each). Germline V CDR1 and CDR2: DFQATT, SNEGSKA (reference sequence). V lost 3 bases and J 4 bases, leaving 25 bases between the germline ends. This CDR3 comprises 17 residues. CDR3 coding DNA: TGCAGTGCTAGCTCGACAGCGGGACAGACCCTCTGGTACGAGCAGTACGTC. Its protein is CSASSTAGQTLWYEQYV.

The CDR3 nucleotides read TGCGCCAGCAGGTACGGACGGATGATTTATAGCAATCAGCCCCAGCATTTT. Protein: CASRYGRMIYSNQPQHF. The chain recombines TRBV5-1 with TRBJ1-5, with D uncertain. The length of the CDR3 is 17 residues. In germline, CDR1 is SGHRS, CDR2 YFSETQ. V was cut by 5 bases and J by 0 bases, with 18 bases left in between. The full variable domain, completed using reference TRBV5-1 and TRBJ1-5, is KAGVTQTPRYLIKTRGQQVTLSCSPISGHRSVSWYQQTPGQGLQFLFEYFSETQRNKGNFPGRFSGRQFSNSRSEMNVSTLELGDSALYLCASRYGRMIYSNQPQHFGDGTRLSIL.

There are many counts of this clonotype. The chain combines TRBV7-2 with TRBJ2-1, with D perhaps TRBD1 (5 bases). Deletions cut 5 bases from V and 1 base from J, with 15 bases between. Germline-derived CDR1 and CDR2 are SGHTA and FQGNSA. CDR3 length: 16 amino acids. CDR3 nucleotide sequence: TGTGCCAGCAGCGCCCCCAGGGCCTTTTCCTACAATGAGCAGTTCTTC. Translation: CASSAPRAFSYNEQFF.

In this sample, this clonotype turned up many times. The rearrangement links TRBV20-1 to TRBJ2-3; TRBD1 is a possible D gene (5 bases). V was pared by 5 bases and J by 4 bases, with 10 bases between. From germline, CDR1 is DFQATT and CDR2 SNEGSKA (reference sequence). This CDR3 contains 12 residues. CDR3 nucleotides: TGCAGTGCTGGAAACAGGCCAGATACGCAGTATTTT. This codes for CSAGNRPDTQYF.

The chain joins TRBV5-1 to TRBJ1-1; TRBD1 matches at 8 bases. The junction had 4 bases not matched to a gene; V was cut back by 0 bases and J by 0 bases. The CDR3 covers 16 residues. Germline lookup yields CDR1 SGHRS and CDR2 YFSETQ. The CDR3 sequence: CASSLVPGGLNTEAFF. In DNA form, the CDR3 reads TGCGCCAGCAGCTTGGTGCCAGGGGGCCTGAACACTGAAGCTTTCTTT.